This TCR beta chain was captured by sequencing in a study of shared clonotypes between healthy human individuals. Study at large: For every donor, three CD4 naive, three CD4 memory, two CD8 naive and one CD8 memory plates were used.

Once extracted for a subset, genomic DNA was divided evenly among several immunoSEQ plates. Repertoires were generated with immunoSEQ multiplex PCR, while TCRdb's copy carries only in-frame clones and drops some. The repertoire has 1 million to 1.3 million clones, about 80% of them found once; the top ten carry around 0.61%. Findings and caveats of the study: Shared clonotypes across all four donors exceeded non-shared ones in generation probability.

Comment on this clone: Its target is not known.

V dropped 3 bases and J dropped 6 bases, with 10 bases sitting between them. Per germline, CDR1 SGHNT and CDR2 YYREEE (reference sequence). The CDR3 contains 12 residues. Subsets obtained from CD4+ cells comprised CD45RA+ naive and CD45RA-negative memory cells. Sequencing was carried out using memory CD4+ T cells from PBMCs. Subset: CD45RA-negative fraction. This TCR was sampled from a man younger than 35 in good health. Some clones in this sample may be carry-over from other donors' samples. The V call is TRBV5-4, the J call TRBJ2-7, with D perhaps TRBD1 (6 bases). The CDR3 here is CASSYRVGEQYF. For the CDR3, the DNA is TGTGCCAGCAGCTACAGGGTGGGCGAGCAGTACTTC.